The 21 T cell receptor beta chains given below trace back to one sample, sequenced in a study of cytomegalovirus exposure and HLA in healthy donors. The PCR had 60 Vbeta and 13 Jbeta primers. Data came from immunoSEQ multiplex PCR; TCRdb stores just in-frame clones and leaves some out. The sample yields about 160,000 clones, about four fifths seen once. Sequencing used PBMCs. All receptors derive from a male donor in good health and CMV-seropositive.

The CDR3 spells CASSPKQGYQETQYF. The CDR3 nucleotides read TGCGCCAGCAGCCCGAAACAGGGCTACCAAGAGACCCAGTACTTC. The chain joins TRBV5-1 to TRBJ2-5; maybe TRBD1 (6 bases). The CDR3 sequence is 15 residues long. Trimming took off 4 bases at V and 0 bases at J, with 13 bases between the two ends. Germline values: CDR1 SGHRS, CDR2 YFSETQ.

V usage is TRBV13 and J usage is TRBJ1-1, with D uncertain. V was clipped by 4 bases and J by 6 bases, with 6 bases between them. The CDR3 spans 11 residues. Looked up from germline, CDR1 is PRHDT and CDR2 is FYEKMQ (reference sequence). The CDR3 region has the DNA TGTGCCAGCAGCTCCCATCCTGAAGCTTTCTTT. Its translation is CASSSHPEAFF.

CDR3 sequence (DNA): TGTGCCAGCAGCCTTGGACAGGGGGCAAATAATGAAAAACTGTTTTTT. Protein product: CASSLGQGANNEKLFF. The V call is TRBV28, the J call TRBJ1-4; 11 nucleotides align to TRBD1. The germline V gene encodes CDR1 MDHEN and CDR2 SYDVKM. The CDR3 totals 16 residues. Losses at the gene ends were 6 bases for V and 4 bases for J; bases not matched to a gene: 7. The full variable domain, completed using reference TRBV28 and TRBJ1-4, is DVKVTQSSRYLVKRTGEKVFLECVQDMDHENMFWYRQDPGLGLRLIYFSYDVKMKEKGDIPEGYSVSREKKERFSLILESASTNQTSMYLCASSLGQGANNEKLFFGSGTQLSVL.

This chain uses TRBV27 with TRBJ1-5, with TRBD1 as a possible D gene (6 bases). The germline V gene has CDR1 MNHEY and CDR2 SMNVEV (reference sequence). Trimming took off 6 bases at V and 4 bases at J, with 10 bases between the two ends. The CDR3 is made up of 13 amino acids. CDR3 bases: TGTGCCAGCAGGACAGGTTTAAATCAGCCCCAGCATTTT. It codes for CASRTGLNQPQHF.

This clone was seen only once. The rearrangement links TRBV4-3 to TRBJ2-5; the D gene is possibly TRBD1 (6 bases). The CDR3 runs 15 residues. CDR1 and CDR2 (germline): LGHNA, YSLEER. Deletions cut 4 bases from V and 5 bases from J, with 17 bases between. The DNA of the CDR3 is TGCGCCAGCAGCCGCCTGTCGTCAGGGGAGGAGACCCAGTACTTC. This codes for CASSRLSSGEETQYF.

This sequence joins TRBV4-1 and TRBJ1-1; no firm D call. The V end was cut by 0 bases, the J end by 2 bases, with 10 bases between. This CDR3 is 15 amino acids long. Germline V gene lookup returns CDR1 MGHRA and CDR2 YSYEKL. This CDR3 is CASSQDGRINTEAFF. Here the CDR3 DNA reads TGCGCCAGCAGCCAAGATGGGCGAATCAACACTGAAGCTTTCTTT.

The chain recombines TRBV30 with TRBJ1-2, with D maybe TRBD1 (5 bases). The CDR3 is made up of 12 amino acids. CDR1 is GTSNPN and CDR2 is SVGIG in the germline V gene (reference sequence). The V and J ends lost 1 base and 7 bases respectively, with 10 bases between them. As DNA, the CDR3 is TGTGCCTGGAGTGAGGGGCTCGGTGGCTACACCTTC. Translating gives CAWSEGLGGYTF.

The genes are TRBV19 and TRBJ2-1, with 7 positions matching TRBD1. Looked up from germline, CDR1 is LNHDA and CDR2 is SQIVND (reference sequence). The junction had 6 bases not matched to a gene; V was cut back by 4 bases and J by 6 bases. This CDR3 is built from 14 residues. In DNA, the CDR3 is TGTGCCAGTAGTACCTCGACAGGGACCAATGAGCAGTTCTTC. Its protein is CASSTSTGTNEQFF.

V and J are TRBV29-1 and TRBJ1-1; D remains ambiguous. Trimming took 3 bases from V and 11 from J, leaving 13 bases between them. The germline V gene encodes CDR1 SQVTM and CDR2 ANQGSEA. This CDR3 spans 11 amino acids. The CDR3, as DNA: TGCAGCGTTGAGGATCCAGGAGGCGCTTTCTTT. It is translated as CSVEDPGGAFF.

J is TRBJ1-2 and V is TRBV30; TRBD1 matches at 7 bases. The CDR3 consists of 14 residues. Trimming at V came to 1 base and at J to 4 bases, leaving 6 bases not matched to a gene. Germline CDR1 reads GTSNPN; CDR2 reads SVGIG (reference sequence). The CDR3 bases are TGTGCCTGGAGTGACCTACAGGGGCGCTATGGCTACACCTTC. Residues: CAWSDLQGRYGYTF.

The chain has TRBV15 and TRBJ1-5, with D unclear. The V and J ends lost 1 base and 8 bases respectively, with 21 bases between them. Germline-derived CDR1 and CDR2 are LNHNV and YYDKDF (reference sequence). The CDR3 sequence is 17 residues long. CDR3 residues: CATSRVGSGRMREPQHF. The CDR3 bases are TGTGCCACCAGCAGAGTTGGATCTGGGCGAATGAGGGAGCCCCAGCATTTT.

CDR3: CASSLPEGREPPPPNYGYTF. The CDR3 DNA sequence: TGTGCCAGCAGCCTACCGGAGGGCCGAGAGCCTCCCCCTCCAAACTATGGCTACACCTTC. V usage is TRBV16 and J usage is TRBJ1-2; D is unresolved. This CDR3 is built from 20 residues. Trimming shortened V by 4 bases and J by 2 bases, and 29 bases separated the two germline ends. The V gene's germline CDR1 is KGHSY and CDR2 FQNENV.

The genes are TRBV7-6 and TRBJ1-5; possibly TRBD1 for D (6 bases). The CDR3 totals 13 residues. Between the trimmed V and J ends, which lost 1 base and 5 bases, there was a span of 6 bases. Looked up from germline, CDR1 is SGHVS and CDR2 is FNYEAQ. This CDR3 reads CASSLGTDQPQHF. In DNA form, the CDR3 reads TGTGCCAGCAGCTTAGGGACAGATCAGCCCCAGCATTTT.

For the CDR3, the DNA is TGTGCCAGCAGCTCCAGCTCTGGGGCCAACGTCCTGACTTTC. Protein: CASSSSSGANVLTF. V is TRBV7-6 and J is TRBJ2-6; D unclear. CDR1 and CDR2 (germline): SGHVS, FNYEAQ. V lost 4 bases to trimming and J lost 0 bases, with 4 bases between them. This CDR3 region has 14 residues.

The chain couples TRBV10-3 to TRBJ2-7; TRBD1 might be the D (5 bases). The CDR3 totals 16 residues. The germline V and J ends were trimmed by 5 bases and 2 bases, with 19 bases remaining between them. Germline CDR1 ENHRY, CDR2 SYGVKD. CDR3 residues: CAISSTERTATYEQYF. DNA for the CDR3: TGTGCCATCAGTTCGACAGAAAGAACCGCGACCTACGAGCAGTACTTC.

The genes are TRBV6-5 and TRBJ2-7, with 9 bases aligning to TRBD2. The germline gives CDR1 MNHEY, CDR2 SVGAGI. The CDR3 extends over 13 amino acids. J lost 4 bases, V lost 5 bases, and 3 bases had no gene match. In nucleotides, the CDR3 is TGTGCCAGCAGTCCGACTAGCGGTTACGAGCAGTACTTC. Protein sequence: CASSPTSGYEQYF.

The chain uses TRBV23-1 and TRBJ2-1; TRBD2 might be the D (5 bases). TRBV23-1 is known as an ORF, though its function is uncertain. This CDR3 has 14 residues. V dropped 7 bases and J dropped 1 base, with 11 bases sitting between them. The CDR3 DNA is TGCGCCAGCACCGGGATCCGATCCTACAATGAGCAGTTCTTC. It yields the protein CASTGIRSYNEQFF.

This clone was recorded only once. This chain connects TRBV28 to TRBJ2-7; TRBD2 matches 7 bases. This CDR3 region has 14 residues. Germline assignment: CDR1 MDHEN and CDR2 SYDVKM. V shed 7 bases, J shed 3 bases, and the junction held 9 bases outside the gene matches. CDR3 residues: CASNLSGENYEQYF. In DNA, the CDR3 is TGTGCCAGCAATCTAAGCGGGGAGAACTACGAGCAGTACTTC.

For the CDR3, the DNA is TGTGCCAGCACCCTCCGGGGCTCCTACGAGCAGTACTTC. This sequence encodes CASTLRGSYEQYF. This chain connects TRBV28 to TRBJ2-7; D may be TRBD2 (5 bases). The CDR3 runs to 13 residues. Trimming removed 7 bases from V and 0 bases from J, with 10 bases in between. Germline CDR1 is MDHEN and CDR2 is SYDVKM.

This chain connects TRBV7-2 to TRBJ1-2; D remains ambiguous. Looked up from germline, CDR1 is SGHTA and CDR2 is FQGNSA. CDR3 length equals 14 residues. V lost 5 bases to trimming and J lost 8 bases, with 18 bases between them. The CDR3 region has the DNA TGTGCCAGCAGCGCGTACAGAGCTGATACGGGCTACACCTTC. It codes for CASSAYRADTGYTF.

This chain connects TRBV7-9 to TRBJ2-3; 8 bases fit TRBD2. The CDR3 contains 15 residues. V was pared by 5 bases and J by 2 bases, with 6 bases of the junction left unmatched. Germline V gene data show CDR1 as SEHNR and CDR2 as FQNEAQ (reference sequence). The CDR3 loop reads CASSRAGAYTDTQYF. CDR3 DNA sequence: TGTGCCAGCAGCCGAGCGGGGGCCTACACAGATACGCAGTATTTT.